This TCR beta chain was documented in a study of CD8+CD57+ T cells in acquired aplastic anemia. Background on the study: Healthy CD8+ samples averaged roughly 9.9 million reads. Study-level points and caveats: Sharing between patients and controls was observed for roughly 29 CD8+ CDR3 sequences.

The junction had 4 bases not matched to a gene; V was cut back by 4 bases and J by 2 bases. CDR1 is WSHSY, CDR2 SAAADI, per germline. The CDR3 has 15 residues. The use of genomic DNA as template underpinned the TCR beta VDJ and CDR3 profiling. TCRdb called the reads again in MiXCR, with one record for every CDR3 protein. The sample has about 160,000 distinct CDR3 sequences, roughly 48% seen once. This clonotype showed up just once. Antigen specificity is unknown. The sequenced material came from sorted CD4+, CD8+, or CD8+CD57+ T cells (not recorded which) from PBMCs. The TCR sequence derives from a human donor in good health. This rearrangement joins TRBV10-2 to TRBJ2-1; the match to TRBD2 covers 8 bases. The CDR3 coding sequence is TGCGCCAGCAGTGTAGCGGGACCACCCTACAATGAGCAGTTCTTC. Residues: CASSVAGPPYNEQFF.